Below, 32 T cell receptor beta chains from the same sample are listed, as sequenced in a study of T cell repertoires in cytomegalovirus infection. Using its own MiXCR run on the reads, TCRdb lists one record per CDR3 protein. The table includes fewer than 550,000 distinct CDR3 sequences, 16% detected once. Sequenced sample: CD8+ T cells from PBMCs. All receptors come from a human donor in good health (CMV status not recorded). Some clones in this sample may be carry-over from other donors' samples.

This clonotype was recorded a few times. The chain links TRBV4-1 to TRBJ1-5, with D hard to call. The CDR3 has 13 amino acids. Trimming removed 3 bases at V and 6 bases at J, with 9 bases between. The germline CDR1 and CDR2 sequences are MGHRA and YSYEKL. The CDR3 region is CASSHGQGQPQHF. CDR3 DNA sequence: TGCGCCAGCAGCCACGGGCAAGGTCAGCCCCAGCATTTT.

This chain connects TRBV9 to TRBJ1-2, with a weak D call TRBD1 (6 bases). Trimming took off 0 bases at V and 4 bases at J, with 13 bases between the two ends. Germline V lookup: CDR1 SGDLS, CDR2 YYNGEE. The CDR3 runs 15 residues. In nucleotides, the CDR3 is TGTGCCAGCAGCGTAGGACAGGCGGCAATCTATGGCTACACCTTC. Translated: CASSVGQAAIYGYTF. The variable domain in full, completed from reference TRBV9 and TRBJ1-2, reads DSGVTQTPKHLITATGQRVTLRCSPRSGDLSVYWYQQSLDQGLQFLIQYYNGEERAKGNILERFSAQQFPDLHSELNLSSLELGDSALYFCASSVGQAAIYGYTFGSGTRLTVV.

This clonotype was counted many times. The chain recombines TRBV12-3 or TRBV12-4 with TRBJ2-5; 14 nucleotides agree with TRBD2. V trimming: 5 bases; J trimming: 4 bases; junction bases outside the gene matches: 18. CDR3 length: 20 residues. The CDR3 loop is CASSRKYSGLAGEKGETQYF. CDR3 nucleotides: TGTGCCAGCAGTCGCAAGTATTCGGGACTAGCGGGAGAGAAGGGAGAGACCCAGTACTTC.

This clonotype appeared many times. The chain employs TRBV29-1 and TRBJ1-1; perhaps TRBD1 as D (5 bases). Trimming stripped 6 bases from V and 0 bases from J, with 17 bases between. The CDR3 runs 15 residues. The germline V gene has CDR1 SQVTM and CDR2 ANQGSEA. The CDR3 loop is CSVAGADGMNTEAFF. DNA of the CDR3: TGCAGCGTCGCCGGGGCGGACGGCATGAACACTGAAGCTTTCTTT. Supplemented by reference TRBV29-1 and TRBJ1-1, the full variable domain reads SAVISQKPSRDICQRGTSLTIQCQVDSQVTMMFWYRQQPGQSLTLIATANQGSEATYESGFVIDKFPISRPNLTFSTLTVSNMSPEDSSIYLCSVAGADGMNTEAFFGQGTRLTVV.

This clonotype was counted many times. The chain combines TRBV2 with TRBJ1-6, with TRBD1 as a possible D gene (6 bases). The CDR3 runs to 16 residues. Germline CDR1 reads SNHLY; CDR2 reads FYNNEI. V shed 6 bases and J shed 6 bases, with 18 bases lying between them. The CDR3 reads CASRPGAEGSNSPLHF. The CDR3 bases are TGTGCCAGCAGACCAGGGGCCGAGGGGAGTAATTCACCCCTCCACTTT. The full variable domain, completed using reference TRBV2 and TRBJ1-6, is EPEVTQTPSHQVTQMGQEVILRCVPISNHLYFYWYRQILGQKVEFLVSFYNNEISEKSEIFDDQFSVERPDGSNFTLKIRSTKLEDSAMYFCASRPGAEGSNSPLHFGNGTRLTVT.

The rearrangement links TRBV6-5 to TRBJ1-1; tentatively, D is TRBD1 (6 bases). The V end was cut by 2 bases, the J end by 4 bases, with 11 bases between. From germline, CDR1 is MNHEY and CDR2 SVGAGI. This CDR3 region has 14 residues. DNA of the CDR3: TGTGCCAGCAGTTACGGCCAGGGGACCACTGAAGCTTTCTTT. The encoded protein is CASSYGQGTTEAFF.

The V gene is TRBV10-3, the J gene TRBJ2-2; 7 nucleotides agree with TRBD1. This CDR3 contains 14 residues. Germline CDR1 is ENHRY and CDR2 is SYGVKD. Trimming at V came to 8 bases and at J to 4 bases, leaving 7 bases not matched to a gene. The CDR3 nucleotides read TGTGCCATCCTTCGGGACAGTCGCACCGGGGAGCTGTTTTTT. Translated, it gives CAILRDSRTGELFF.

This clonotype has more than one count but fewer than ten. The chain couples TRBV27 to TRBJ2-3, with 9 bases identical to TRBD2. Germline V gives CDR1 MNHEY, CDR2 SMNVEV (reference sequence). The CDR3 covers 19 residues. V shed 1 base, J shed 1 base, and the junction held 12 bases outside the gene matches. As DNA, the CDR3 is TGTGCCAGCAGTTTATACCCCCCCCCTGGCGGGAGGGGCACAGATACGCAGTATTTT. Its translation is CASSLYPPPGGRGTDTQYF.

This clonotype was detected many times. The rearrangement joins TRBV28 to TRBJ2-3, with 12 bases that match TRBD2. The CDR3 has 15 residues. Germline values: CDR1 MDHEN, CDR2 SYDVKM. The trim removed 5 bases at V and 2 bases at J, leaving 2 bases unmatched. The CDR3 spells CASSLAGGDTDTQYF. CDR3 nucleotides: TGTGCCAGCAGTCTAGCGGGAGGGGACACAGATACGCAGTATTTT. Looking up the rest from reference TRBV28 and TRBJ2-3 gives the full variable domain: DVKVTQSSRYLVKRTGEKVFLECVQDMDHENMFWYRQDPGLGLRLIYFSYDVKMKEKGDIPEGYSVSREKKERFSLILESASTNQTSMYLCASSLAGGDTDTQYFGPGTRLTVL.

This clonotype was detected ten times or more. The V call is TRBV7-8, the J call TRBJ2-5, with 8 bases that match TRBD2. The CDR3 runs to 16 residues. CDR1 and CDR2 (germline): SGHVS, FQNEAQ. V shed 2 bases and J 2 bases; nucleotides not matched to a gene: 7. The CDR3 loop is CASSLILTSDQETQYF. The CDR3 nucleotides read TGTGCCAGCAGCTTAATTCTGACTAGCGATCAAGAGACCCAGTACTTC.

A word on this clonotype: A clone one base away is much larger, so this may be a read error. The chain carries TRBV7-9 and TRBJ2-3; D is perhaps TRBD2 (5 bases). This CDR3 is built from 14 residues. Germline values: CDR1 SEHNR, CDR2 FQNEAQ (reference sequence). The CDR3 here is CASRVGLAPDTRYF. CDR3 nucleotides: TGTGCCAGCAGGGTAGGCCTAGCTCCTGATACGCGGTATTTT. The complete variable domain, with remaining parts taken from reference TRBV7-9 and TRBJ2-3, reads DTGVSQNPRHKITKRGQNVTFRCDPISEHNRLYWYRQTLGQGPEFLTYFQNEAQLEKSRLLSDRFSAERPKGSFSTLEIQRTEQGDSAMYLCASRVGLAPDTRYFGPGTRLTVL.

The V call is TRBV6-5, the J call TRBJ2-2; D ambiguous. Germline V gene lookup returns CDR1 MNHEY and CDR2 SVGAGI. The CDR3 contains 14 residues. V lost 7 bases, J lost 4 bases, and 13 bases lay in between. The chain's CDR3 is CASIFLVGTGELFF. CDR3 sequence (DNA): TGTGCCAGCATTTTTCTAGTAGGCACCGGGGAGCTGTTTTTT.

V gene TRBV4-2 combines with J gene TRBJ2-1, with 7 bases that match TRBD2. Trimming removed 8 bases from V and 0 bases from J; junction bases left unmatched: 7. The germline CDR1 and CDR2 sequences are LGHNA and YNFKEQ. The CDR3 covers 15 residues. The CDR3 DNA is TGTGCCAGCCGATCAACTAGCGACTCCTACAATGAGCAGTTCTTC. This codes for CASRSTSDSYNEQFF.

This clonotype was counted ten times or more. The chain joins TRBV6-1 to TRBJ1-3; D gene unclear. Trimming left V 3 bases short and J 0 bases short, with 9 bases between. Germline lookup yields CDR1 MNHNS and CDR2 SASEGT. The CDR3 is 15 amino acids. CDR3 protein: CASSDSISSGNTIYF. DNA for the CDR3: TGTGCCAGCAGTGACAGTATCAGCTCTGGAAACACCATATATTTT.

This clonotype was recorded at least ten times. The genes are TRBV7-6 and TRBJ2-3; 7 bases fit TRBD2. The germline CDR1 and CDR2 sequences are SGHVS and FNYEAQ. There are 17 residues in the CDR3. V shed 2 bases, J shed 4 bases, and the junction held 12 bases outside the gene matches. CDR3 sequence (DNA): TGTGCCAGCAGCTTAAGAACCGGGGGGAGCAGCGCAGATACGCAGTATTTT. Translating it yields CASSLRTGGSSADTQYF.

This clonotype was detected many times. The chain joins TRBV7-9 to TRBJ1-2; D is undetermined. This CDR3 comprises 16 residues. Germline CDR1 reads SEHNR; CDR2 reads FQNEAQ (reference sequence). V was shortened by 6 bases and J by 6 bases, with 23 bases between the two germline ends. CDR3 DNA sequence: TGTGCCAGCAGTTACCAGGTTGTCTCTAGTGCTGATGGCTACACCTTC. It specifies CASSYQVVSSADGYTF.

This clonotype appeared many times. The CDR3 is CASSGGNSYEQYF. The CDR3 DNA reads as TGTGCCAGCAGCGGGGGTAATTCCTACGAGCAGTACTTC. The chain combines TRBV7-8 with TRBJ2-7; the D call may be TRBD1 or TRBD2 (5 bases each). The CDR3 is 13 amino acids. V lost 5 bases and J 1 base, leaving 9 bases between the germline ends. Per the germline V gene, CDR1 is SGHVS and CDR2 is FQNEAQ.

The chain couples TRBV2 to TRBJ2-1; D gene unclear. Germline CDR1 reads SNHLY; CDR2 reads FYNNEI. Between the trimmed V and J ends, which lost 6 bases and 2 bases, there was a span of 11 bases. This CDR3 region has 14 residues. CDR3 sequence (DNA): TGTGCCAGCAGGGATGGAAGCACCTACAATGAGCAGTTCTTC. It encodes CASRDGSTYNEQFF. Full variable domain (outside the CDR3, taken from reference TRBV2 and TRBJ2-1): EPEVTQTPSHQVTQMGQEVILRCVPISNHLYFYWYRQILGQKVEFLVSFYNNEISEKSEIFDDQFSVERPDGSNFTLKIRSTKLEDSAMYFCASRDGSTYNEQFFGPGTRLTVL.

This clonotype was counted at least ten times. This chain joins TRBV7-9 and TRBJ1-1, with a tentative D call TRBD1 (5 bases). From germline, CDR1 is SEHNR and CDR2 FQNEAQ (reference sequence). The ends were cut back, 5 bases at V and 4 bases at J, with 14 bases in the middle. The CDR3 sequence is 14 residues long. The CDR3 loop reads CASSGRVGVTEAFF. The CDR3, as DNA: TGTGCCAGCAGCGGCAGGGTGGGGGTCACTGAAGCTTTCTTT.

The sample holds many counts of this clonotype. The J gene is TRBJ1-5, the V gene TRBV27, with 8 bases that match TRBD1. V dropped 6 bases and J dropped 5; count of bases not matched to a gene: 6. CDR1 is MNHEY and CDR2 is SMNVEV in the germline V gene (reference sequence). The CDR3 is made up of 14 amino acids. The chain's CDR3 is CASSTGDRYQPQHF. The CDR3 bases are TGTGCCAGCAGCACCGGGGACAGGTATCAGCCCCAGCATTTT.

The gene calls are TRBV12-3 or TRBV12-4 and TRBJ2-5, with D perhaps matching TRBD1 (7 bases). The CDR3 has 13 residues. V was pared by 8 bases and J by 5 bases, with 15 bases between. The CDR3 DNA follows: TGTGCCAGCCGTAAGACAGGGAGGGAGACCCAGTACTTC. It yields the protein CASRKTGRETQYF.

The chain employs TRBV27 and TRBJ1-5; 7 nucleotides agree with TRBD1. The junction had 4 bases not matched to a gene; V was cut back by 4 bases and J by 4 bases. Germline V gene data show CDR1 as MNHEY and CDR2 as SMNVEV (reference sequence). The CDR3 loop spans 14 amino acids. The CDR3 DNA follows: TGTGCCAGCAGTTGGACAGGTTTAAATCAGCCCCAGCATTTT. It specifies CASSWTGLNQPQHF.

This clonotype was detected many times. V usage is TRBV12-3 or TRBV12-4 and J usage is TRBJ1-4, with D possibly being TRBD1 (5 bases). The ends were cut back, 4 bases at V and 10 bases at J, with 10 bases in the middle. This CDR3 has 12 amino acids. CDR3 amino acids: CASSYSGGKLFF. CDR3 nucleotide sequence: TGTGCCAGCAGTTACTCGGGGGGAAAACTGTTTTTT.

In this sample, this clonotype turned up many times. V usage is TRBV27 and J usage is TRBJ2-1, with TRBD2 as a possible D gene (6 bases). Germline V gene lookup returns CDR1 MNHEY and CDR2 SMNVEV (reference sequence). This CDR3 comprises 14 residues. Deletions cut 6 bases from V and 3 bases from J, with 12 bases between. The DNA for the CDR3 is TGTGCCAGCAGCTCTGCGGGACGCTACAATGAGCAGTTCTTC. This encodes CASSSAGRYNEQFF.

This clonotype was seen ten or more times. This sequence joins TRBV5-1 and TRBJ2-7; no firm D call. With 4 bases removed from V and 0 bases from J, the gap between germline ends came to 5 bases. Germline V gene sequence: CDR1 SGHRS, CDR2 YFSETQ. This CDR3 spans 12 amino acids. CDR3 protein: CASSINSYEQYF. The CDR3, as DNA: TGCGCCAGCAGCATCAACTCCTACGAGCAGTACTTC.

This clonotype was seen ten or more times. This chain uses TRBV7-9 with TRBJ2-7; TRBD1 agrees at 7 bases. V lost 5 bases and J lost 5; bases outside the gene matches: 6. The CDR3 is made up of 13 amino acids. Germline V CDR1 and CDR2: SEHNR, FQNEAQ (reference sequence). The CDR3 reads CASSLTGQHEQYF. In DNA form, the CDR3 reads TGTGCCAGCAGCCTTACGGGACAGCACGAGCAGTACTTC.

Note on this clonotype: A read error is possible here, since a much larger clone lies one base away. This chain links TRBV4-1 with TRBJ1-5; tentatively, D is TRBD1 (5 bases). CDR3 size: 16 residues. V was pared by 4 bases and J by 1 base, with 14 bases between. CDR1 and CDR2 from the germline V gene are MGHRA and YSYEKL. CDR3 bases: TGCGCCAGCAGCCGCCAAGCAGGGAAAAGCAATCAGCCCCAGCATTTT. Residues: CASSRQAGKSNQPQHF.

The table lists this clonotype with many counts. The V gene is TRBV7-6, the J gene TRBJ1-1, with TRBD1 matching over 7 bases. The CDR3 runs 15 residues. Per the germline V gene, CDR1 is SGHVS and CDR2 is FNYEAQ. Trimming took 4 bases from V and 5 from J; bases not matched to a gene: 10. The CDR3 region is CASSYPTGTETEAFF. As DNA, the CDR3 is TGTGCCAGCAGCTACCCGACAGGGACGGAGACTGAAGCTTTCTTT. The variable domain in full, completed from reference TRBV7-6 and TRBJ1-1, reads GAGVSQSPRYKVTKRGQDVALRCDPISGHVSLYWYRQALGQGPEFLTYFNYEAQQDKSGLPNDRFSAERPEGSISTLTIQRTEQRDSAMYRCASSYPTGTETEAFFGQGTRLTVV.

This clonotype turned up a few times. This chain joins TRBV7-9 and TRBJ2-1; 7 bases align to TRBD2. The V segment lost 6 bases and the J segment 5 bases; nucleotides outside the gene matches: 22. The CDR3 length is 19 residues. Germline V gene sequence: CDR1 SEHNR, CDR2 FQNEAQ (reference sequence). The CDR3 DNA follows: TGTGCCAGCAGACCGACCGGGCGGGGGTCGCTCAGTTCGGACAATGAGCAGTTCTTC. Translating it yields CASRPTGRGSLSSDNEQFF.

This clonotype has at least ten counts. The chain has TRBV25-1 and TRBJ2-2, with D perhaps TRBD1 or TRBD2 (6 bases each). From germline, CDR1 is MGHDK and CDR2 SYGVNS. CDR3 length: 15 amino acids. V lost 1 base and J lost 6, with 12 bases in between. The DNA for the CDR3 is TGTGCCAGCAGTGAATGGGGGGCGCCGGCCGGGGAGCTGTTTTTT. It encodes CASSEWGAPAGELFF.

Regarding this clonotype: This may stem from a read error, because a much larger clone lies one nucleotide away. The J gene is TRBJ2-7, the V gene TRBV27; TRBD1 agrees at 8 bases. With 8 bases clipped from V and 4 bases from J, the junction kept 4 bases outside the gene matches. From germline, CDR1 is MNHEY and CDR2 SMNVEV (reference sequence). There are 12 residues in the CDR3. The CDR3 loop reads CASQGARYEQYF. The CDR3 region has the DNA TGTGCCAGCCAGGGGGCAAGATACGAGCAGTACTTC.

This clonotype was found a few times. CDR3 residues: CASSVIKSSYNEQFF. DNA of the CDR3: TGTGCCAGCAGTGTTATTAAAAGCTCCTACAATGAGCAGTTCTTC. This rearrangement joins TRBV6-4 to TRBJ2-1; D gene ambiguous. The CDR3 loop spans 15 amino acids. Per the germline V gene, CDR1 is MRHNA and CDR2 is SNTAGT. V was clipped by 4 bases and J by 0 bases, with 10 bases between them.